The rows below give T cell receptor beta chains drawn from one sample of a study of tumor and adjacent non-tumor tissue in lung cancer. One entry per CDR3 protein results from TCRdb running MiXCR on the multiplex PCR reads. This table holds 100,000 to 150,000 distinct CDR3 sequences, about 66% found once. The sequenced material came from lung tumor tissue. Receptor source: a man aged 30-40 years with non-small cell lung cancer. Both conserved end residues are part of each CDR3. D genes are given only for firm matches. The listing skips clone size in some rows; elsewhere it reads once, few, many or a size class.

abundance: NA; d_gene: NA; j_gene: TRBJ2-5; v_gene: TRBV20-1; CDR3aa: CSARDDKQETQYF; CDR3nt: TGCAGTGCTAGGGACGACAAGCAAGAGACCCAGTACTTC
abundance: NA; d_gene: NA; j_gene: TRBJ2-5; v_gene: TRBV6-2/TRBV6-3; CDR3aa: CASSPGGESQYF; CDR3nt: TGTGCCAGCAGCCCGGGTGGGGAGAGCCAGTACTTC
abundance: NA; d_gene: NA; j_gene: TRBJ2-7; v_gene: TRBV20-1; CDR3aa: CNADTGSGYELYF; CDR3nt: TGCAATGCTGACACAGGGTCAGGATACGAGTTGTACTTC
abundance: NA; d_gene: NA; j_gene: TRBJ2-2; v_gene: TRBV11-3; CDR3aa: CARIHDAGELFF; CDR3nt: TGTGCCAGAATACATGACGCCGGGGAGCTGTTTTTT
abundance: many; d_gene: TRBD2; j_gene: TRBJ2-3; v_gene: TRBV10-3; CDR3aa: CAIRSGTTDTQYF; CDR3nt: TGTGCCATCAGAAGCGGGACGACAGATACGCAGTATTTT
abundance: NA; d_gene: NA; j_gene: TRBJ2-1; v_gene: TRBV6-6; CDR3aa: CASPSQERNYNEQFF; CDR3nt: TGTGCCAGCCCTTCACAGGAAAGAAACTACAATGAGCAGTTCTTC
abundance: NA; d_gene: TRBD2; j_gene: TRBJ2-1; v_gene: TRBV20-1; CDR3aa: CSARALLAGGSYNEQLF; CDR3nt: TGCAGTGCTAGGGCCCTGTTAGCGGGGGGATCCTACAATGAGCAGCTCTTC
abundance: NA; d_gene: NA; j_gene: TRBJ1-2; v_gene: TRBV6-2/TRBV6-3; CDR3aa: CASRGEGSNDNTF; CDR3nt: TGTGCCAGCAGGGGAGAGGGGAGCAATGACAACACCTTC
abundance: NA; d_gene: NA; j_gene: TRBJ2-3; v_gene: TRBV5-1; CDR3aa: CASSAGTPADTQYF; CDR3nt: TGCGCCAGCAGCGCCGGGACTCCCGCAGATACGCAGTATTTT
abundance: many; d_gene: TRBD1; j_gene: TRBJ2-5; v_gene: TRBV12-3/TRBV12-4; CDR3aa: CASSSPGQGEETQYF; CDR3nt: TGTGCCAGCAGCTCACCGGGACAGGGGGAAGAGACCCAGTACTTC
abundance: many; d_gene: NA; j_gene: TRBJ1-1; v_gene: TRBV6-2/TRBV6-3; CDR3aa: CASSYGGHMNTEAFF; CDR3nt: TGTGCCAGCAGTTACGGTGGCCACATGAACACTGAAGCTTTCTTT
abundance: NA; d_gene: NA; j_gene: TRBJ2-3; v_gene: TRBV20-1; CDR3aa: CTGEMDTDTQYF; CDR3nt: TGCACCGGTGAGATGGACACAGATACGCAGTATTTT
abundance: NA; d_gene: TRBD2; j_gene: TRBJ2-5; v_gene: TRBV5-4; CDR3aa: CVSSRTSGRFQETQYF; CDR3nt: TGTGTCAGCAGCAGGACTAGCGGGAGATTCCAAGAGACCCAGTACTTC
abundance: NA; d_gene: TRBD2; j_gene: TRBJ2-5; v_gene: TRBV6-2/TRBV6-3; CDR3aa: CASSSGAAGGETQYF; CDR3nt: TGTGCCAGCAGTTCCGGGGCAGCGGGAGGAGAGACCCAGTACTTC
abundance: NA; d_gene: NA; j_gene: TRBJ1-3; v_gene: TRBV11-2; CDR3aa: CASSLERVGGNTIYF; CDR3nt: TGTGCCAGCAGCTTAGAAAGGGTCGGAGGAAACACCATATATTTT
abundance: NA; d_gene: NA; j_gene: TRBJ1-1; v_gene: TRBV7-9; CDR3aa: CAGRPAPGTEAFF; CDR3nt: TGTGCCGGCCGACCGGCTCCTGGCACTGAAGCTTTCTTT
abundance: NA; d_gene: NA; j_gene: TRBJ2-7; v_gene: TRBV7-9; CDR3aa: CASSTSSYEQYF; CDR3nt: TGTGCCAGTAGCACGAGCTCCTACGAGCAGTACTTC
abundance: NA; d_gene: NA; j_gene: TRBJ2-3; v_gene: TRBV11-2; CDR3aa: CASTPDLNPDTQYF; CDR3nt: TGTGCCAGCACCCCGGATCTTAACCCCGATACGCAGTATTTT
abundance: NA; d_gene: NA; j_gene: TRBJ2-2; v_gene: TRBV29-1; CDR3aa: CSVVRAVGELFF; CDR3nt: TGCAGCGTTGTCAGGGCCGTCGGGGAGCTGTTTTTT
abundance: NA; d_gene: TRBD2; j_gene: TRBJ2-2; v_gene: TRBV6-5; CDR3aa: CASSFGRWTRELFF; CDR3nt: TGTGCCAGCAGTTTCGGGAGGTGGACCAGGGAGCTGTTTTTT
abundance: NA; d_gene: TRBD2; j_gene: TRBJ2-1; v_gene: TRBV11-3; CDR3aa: CASSKRGTSGGKEFF; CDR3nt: TGTGCCAGCAGCAAAAGAGGGACTAGCGGGGGGAAGGAGTTCTTC
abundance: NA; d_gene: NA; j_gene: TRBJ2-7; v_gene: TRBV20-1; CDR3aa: CSASFAGSLDEQYF; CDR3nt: TGCAGTGCTAGTTTTGCCGGGAGCCTGGACGAGCAGTACTTC
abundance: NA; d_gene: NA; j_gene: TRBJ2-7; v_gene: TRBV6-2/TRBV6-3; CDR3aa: CASSYSSSHEQYF; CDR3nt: TGTGCCAGCAGTTACTCCTCTAGCCACGAGCAGTACTTC
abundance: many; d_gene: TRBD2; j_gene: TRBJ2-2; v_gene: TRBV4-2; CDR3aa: CASSPGLANTGELFF; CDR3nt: TGTGCCAGCAGCCCCGGACTAGCGAACACCGGGGAGCTGTTTTTT
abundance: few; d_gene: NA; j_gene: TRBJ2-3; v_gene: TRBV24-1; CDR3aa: CATSVSEATDTQYF; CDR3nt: TGTGCCACCAGTGTAAGCGAGGCCACAGATACGCAGTATTTT
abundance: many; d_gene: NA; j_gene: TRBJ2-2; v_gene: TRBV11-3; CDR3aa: CASSFGGSTGELFF; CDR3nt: TGTGCCAGCAGCTTCGGGGGCAGTACCGGGGAGCTGTTTTTT
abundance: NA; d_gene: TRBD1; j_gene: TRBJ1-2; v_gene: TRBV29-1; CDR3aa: CSVKEITGDYGYTF; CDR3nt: TGCAGCGTTAAAGAAATCACAGGGGACTATGGCTACACCTTC
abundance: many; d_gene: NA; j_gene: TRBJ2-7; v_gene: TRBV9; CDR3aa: CASSVGPGSSYEQYF; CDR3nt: TGTGCCAGCAGCGTAGGGCCAGGGAGCTCCTACGAGCAGTACTTC
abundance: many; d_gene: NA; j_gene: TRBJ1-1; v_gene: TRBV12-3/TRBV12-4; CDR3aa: CASTPQPNTEAFF; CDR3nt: TGTGCCAGCACCCCACAGCCTAACACTGAAGCTTTCTTT
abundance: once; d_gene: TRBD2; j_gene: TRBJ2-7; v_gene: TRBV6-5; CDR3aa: CTSRPRLAVYEQYF; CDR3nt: TGTACCAGCAGGCCGAGACTAGCGGTCTACGAACAGTACTTC
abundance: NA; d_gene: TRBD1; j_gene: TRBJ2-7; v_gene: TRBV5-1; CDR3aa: CASSLVRDSSYEQYF; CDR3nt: TGCGCCAGCAGCTTGGTGAGGGACAGTTCCTACGAGCAGTACTTC
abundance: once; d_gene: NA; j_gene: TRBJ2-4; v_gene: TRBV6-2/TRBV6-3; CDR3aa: CTSSNGPSGRQYF; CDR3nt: TGTACCAGCAGTAATGGACCCTCCGGGCGTCAGTACTTC
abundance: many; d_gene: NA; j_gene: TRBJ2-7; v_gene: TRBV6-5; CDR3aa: CASSYGRSPDEQYF; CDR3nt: TGTGCCAGCAGTTACGGGCGGAGCCCCGACGAGCAGTACTTC
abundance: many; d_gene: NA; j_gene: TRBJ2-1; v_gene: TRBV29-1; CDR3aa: CSVPRDPNEQFF; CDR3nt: TGCAGCGTACCCCGGGACCCCAATGAGCAGTTCTTC
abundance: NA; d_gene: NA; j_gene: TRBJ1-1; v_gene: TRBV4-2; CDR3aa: CASSPRVGSGDTETFF; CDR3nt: TGTGCCAGCAGTCCCCGAGTCGGGAGTGGGGACACTGAAACTTTCTTT
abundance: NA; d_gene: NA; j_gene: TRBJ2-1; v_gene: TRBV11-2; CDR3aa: CVSSLDNWAAAYNEQFF; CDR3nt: TGTGTCAGCAGCTTAGATAATTGGGCCGCCGCCTACAATGAGCAGTTCTTC
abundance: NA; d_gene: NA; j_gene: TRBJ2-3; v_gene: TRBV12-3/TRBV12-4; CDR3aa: CASNPDSTDTQYF; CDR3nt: TGTGCCAGCAACCCGGACAGCACAGATACGCAGTATTTT
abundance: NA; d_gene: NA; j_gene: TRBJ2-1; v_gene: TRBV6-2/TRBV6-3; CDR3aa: CASRLQGLSYNERFF; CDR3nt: TGTGCCAGCAGGCTTCAAGGATTATCCTACAATGAGCGGTTCTTC
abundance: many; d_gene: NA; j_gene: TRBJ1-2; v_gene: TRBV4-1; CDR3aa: CASSQLAAGYYGYTF; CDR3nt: TGCGCCAGCAGCCAATTGGCCGCAGGTTACTATGGCTACACCTTC
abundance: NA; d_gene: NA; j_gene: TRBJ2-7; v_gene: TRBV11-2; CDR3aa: CASGPRAGRYEQYF; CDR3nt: TGTGCCAGCGGCCCCCGGGCAGGCCGCTACGAACAGTACTTC
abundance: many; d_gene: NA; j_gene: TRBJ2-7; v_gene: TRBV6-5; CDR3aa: CASSLPGRPGEQYF; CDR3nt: TGTGCCAGCAGTCTCCCCGGCCGGCCGGGGGAGCAGTACTTC
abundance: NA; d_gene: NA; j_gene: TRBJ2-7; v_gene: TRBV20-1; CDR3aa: CRARGTSGRSYEQYF; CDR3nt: TGCCGTGCTAGAGGAACTAGTGGGAGATCCTACGAGCAGTACTTC
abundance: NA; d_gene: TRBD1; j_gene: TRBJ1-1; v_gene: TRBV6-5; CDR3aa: CASRSGTEANIEAFF; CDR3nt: TGTGCCAGCAGATCCGGGACAGAGGCGAACATTGAAGCTTTCTTT
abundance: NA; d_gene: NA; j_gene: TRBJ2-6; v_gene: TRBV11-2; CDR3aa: CASSLVAQPSGANLLTF; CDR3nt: TGTGCCAGCAGCTTGGTCGCCCAGCCATCTGGGGCCAACCTCCTGACTTTC
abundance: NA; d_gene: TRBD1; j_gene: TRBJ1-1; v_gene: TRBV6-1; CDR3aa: CASSVPPGRGTSEAFF; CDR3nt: TGTGCCAGCAGTGTCCCACCGGGCAGGGGGACCTCTGAAGCTTTCTTT
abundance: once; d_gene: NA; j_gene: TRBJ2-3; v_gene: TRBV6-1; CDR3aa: CATSALGKNTQCF; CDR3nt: TGTGCCACCTCGGCCCTGGGGAAGAATACGCAGTGTTTT
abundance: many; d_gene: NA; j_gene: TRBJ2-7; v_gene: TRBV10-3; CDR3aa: CAITPGRGTYEQYF; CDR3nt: TGTGCCATCACCCCCGGCAGGGGCACCTACGAGCAGTACTTC
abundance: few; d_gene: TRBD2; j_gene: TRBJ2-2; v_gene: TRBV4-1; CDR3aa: CASSQGGVWISGGGNTGELFF; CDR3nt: TGCGCCAGCAGCCAAGGGGGTGTTTGGATTAGCGGGGGGGGGAACACCGGGGAGCTGTTTTTT
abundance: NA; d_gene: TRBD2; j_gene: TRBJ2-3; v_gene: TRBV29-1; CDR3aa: CSVETPSGGTDMQYF; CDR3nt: TGCAGCGTTGAAACACCCAGCGGGGGCACGGATATGCAGTATTTT